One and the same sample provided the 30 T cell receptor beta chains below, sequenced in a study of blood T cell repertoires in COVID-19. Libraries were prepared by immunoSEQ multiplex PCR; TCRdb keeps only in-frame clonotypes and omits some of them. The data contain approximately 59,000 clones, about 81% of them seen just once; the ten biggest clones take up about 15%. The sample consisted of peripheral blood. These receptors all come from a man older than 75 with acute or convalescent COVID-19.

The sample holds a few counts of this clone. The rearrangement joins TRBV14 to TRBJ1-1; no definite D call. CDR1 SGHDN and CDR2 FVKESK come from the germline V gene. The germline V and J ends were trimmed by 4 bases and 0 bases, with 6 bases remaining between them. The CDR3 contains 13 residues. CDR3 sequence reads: CASSRALNTEAFF. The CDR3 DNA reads TGTGCCAGCAGCCGCGCACTGAACACTGAAGCTTTCTTT. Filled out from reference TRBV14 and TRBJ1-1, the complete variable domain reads EAGVTQFPSHSVIEKGQTVTLRCDPISGHDNLYWYRRVMGKEIKFLLHFVKESKQDESGMPNNRFLAERTGGTYSTLKVQPAELEDSGVYFCASSRALNTEAFFGQGTRLTVV.

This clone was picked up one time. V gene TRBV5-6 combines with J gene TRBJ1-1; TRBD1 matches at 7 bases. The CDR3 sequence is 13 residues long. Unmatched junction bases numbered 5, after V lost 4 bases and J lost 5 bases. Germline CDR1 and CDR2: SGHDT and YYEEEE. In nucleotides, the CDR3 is TGTGCCAGCAGCGAGGGGGCTCAGACTGAAGCTTTCTTT. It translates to CASSEGAQTEAFF.

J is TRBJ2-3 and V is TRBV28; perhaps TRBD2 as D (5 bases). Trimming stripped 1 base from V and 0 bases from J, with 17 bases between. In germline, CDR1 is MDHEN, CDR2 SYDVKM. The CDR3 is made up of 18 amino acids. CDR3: CASSLSSGLGSSTDTQYF. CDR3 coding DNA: TGTGCCAGCAGTTTATCTTCGGGGTTGGGATCTAGCACAGATACGCAGTATTTT.

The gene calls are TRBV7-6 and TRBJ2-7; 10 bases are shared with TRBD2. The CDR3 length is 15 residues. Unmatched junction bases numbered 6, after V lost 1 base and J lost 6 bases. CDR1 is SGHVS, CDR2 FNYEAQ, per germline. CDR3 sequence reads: CASSLVSGRYGEQYF. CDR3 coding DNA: TGTGCCAGCAGCTTAGTTAGCGGGAGGTACGGCGAGCAGTACTTC.

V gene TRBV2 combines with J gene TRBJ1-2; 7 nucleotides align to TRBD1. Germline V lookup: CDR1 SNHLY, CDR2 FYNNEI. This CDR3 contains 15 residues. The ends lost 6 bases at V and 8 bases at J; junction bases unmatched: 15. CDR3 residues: CASSGFRRGLRGYTF. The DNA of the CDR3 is TGTGCCAGCAGCGGATTTAGGAGGGGGCTGAGGGGCTACACCTTC.

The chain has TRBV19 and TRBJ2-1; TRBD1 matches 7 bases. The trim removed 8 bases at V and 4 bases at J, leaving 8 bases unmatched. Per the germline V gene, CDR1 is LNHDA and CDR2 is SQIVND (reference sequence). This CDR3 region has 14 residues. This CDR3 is CASGTGESYNEQFF. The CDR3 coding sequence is TGTGCCAGTGGAACAGGGGAATCTTACAATGAGCAGTTCTTC.

The CDR3 DNA reads as TGTGCCATCAGGAGAACAGGGGTCTCGGAGACCCAGTACTTC. Amino acids: CAIRRTGVSETQYF. The V gene is TRBV10-3, the J gene TRBJ2-5; 7 bases agree with TRBD1. Germline V CDR1 and CDR2: ENHRY, SYGVKD. Trimming at V came to 6 bases and at J to 5 bases, leaving 9 bases not matched to a gene. The CDR3 consists of 14 residues.

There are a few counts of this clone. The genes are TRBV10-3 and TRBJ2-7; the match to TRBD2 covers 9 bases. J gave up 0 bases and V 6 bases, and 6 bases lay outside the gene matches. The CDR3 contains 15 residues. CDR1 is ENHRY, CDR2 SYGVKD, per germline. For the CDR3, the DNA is TGTGCCATCAGAGAAGGACTAGCGAGCTCCTACGAGCAGTACTTC. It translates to CAIREGLASSYEQYF.

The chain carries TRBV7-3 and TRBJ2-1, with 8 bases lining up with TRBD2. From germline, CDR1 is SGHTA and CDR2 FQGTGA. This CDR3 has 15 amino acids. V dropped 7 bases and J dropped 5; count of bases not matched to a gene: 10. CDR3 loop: CASTREAGVHNEQFF. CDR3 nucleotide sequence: TGTGCCAGCACCAGAGAAGCGGGGGTTCACAATGAGCAGTTCTTC.

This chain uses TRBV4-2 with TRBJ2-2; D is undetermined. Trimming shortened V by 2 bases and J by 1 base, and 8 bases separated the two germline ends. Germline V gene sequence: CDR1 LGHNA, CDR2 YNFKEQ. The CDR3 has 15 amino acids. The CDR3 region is CASSQSPGNTGELFF. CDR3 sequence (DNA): TGTGCCAGCAGCCAATCTCCAGGGAACACCGGGGAGCTGTTTTTT.

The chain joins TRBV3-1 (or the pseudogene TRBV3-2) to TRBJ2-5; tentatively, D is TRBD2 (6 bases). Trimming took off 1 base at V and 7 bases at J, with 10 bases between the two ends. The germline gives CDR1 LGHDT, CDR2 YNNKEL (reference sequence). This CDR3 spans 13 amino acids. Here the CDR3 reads CASSQGGVVTQYF. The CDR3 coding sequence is TGTGCCAGCAGCCAAGGGGGGGTCGTGACCCAGTACTTC.

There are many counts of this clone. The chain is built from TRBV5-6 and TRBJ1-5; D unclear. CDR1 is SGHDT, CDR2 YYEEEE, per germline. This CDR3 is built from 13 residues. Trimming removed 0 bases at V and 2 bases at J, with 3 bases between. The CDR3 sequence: CASSLVGNQPQHF. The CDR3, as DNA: TGTGCCAGCAGCTTGGTCGGCAATCAGCCCCAGCATTTT.

CDR3 sequence: CASRQTSGSREQYF. The CDR3 nucleotides read TGTGCCAGCAGACAGACTAGCGGGTCCCGCGAGCAGTACTTC. The chain is built from TRBV7-2 and TRBJ2-7, with 10 positions matching TRBD2. J gave up 6 bases and V 6 bases, and 8 bases lay outside the gene matches. The length of the CDR3 is 14 residues. CDR1 and CDR2 (germline): SGHTA, FQGNSA.

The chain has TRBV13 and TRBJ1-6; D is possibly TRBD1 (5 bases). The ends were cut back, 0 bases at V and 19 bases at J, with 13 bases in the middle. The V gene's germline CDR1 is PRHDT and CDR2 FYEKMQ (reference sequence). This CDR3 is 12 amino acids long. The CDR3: CASSLGLGGTHF. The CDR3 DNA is TGTGCCAGCAGCTTAGGCCTAGGCGGGACTCACTTT. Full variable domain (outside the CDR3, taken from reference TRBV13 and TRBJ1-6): AAGVIQSPRHLIKEKRETATLKCYPIPRHDTVYWYQQGPGQDPQFLISFYEKMQSDKGSIPDRFSAQQFSDYHSELNMSSLELGDSALYFCASSLGLGGTHFGNGTRLTVT.

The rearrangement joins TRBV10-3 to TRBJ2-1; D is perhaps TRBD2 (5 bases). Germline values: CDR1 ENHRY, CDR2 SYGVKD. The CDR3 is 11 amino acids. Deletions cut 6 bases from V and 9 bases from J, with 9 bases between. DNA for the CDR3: TGTGCCATCAGGGAAGAGGGTGAGCAGTTCTTC. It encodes CAIREEGEQFF.

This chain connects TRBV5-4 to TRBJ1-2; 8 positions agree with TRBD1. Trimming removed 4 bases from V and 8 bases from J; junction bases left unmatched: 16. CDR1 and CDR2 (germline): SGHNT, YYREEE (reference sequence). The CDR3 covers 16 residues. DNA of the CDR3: TGTGCCAGCAGCCAACCCGCCAGGACAGGGTTTGACGGCTACACCTTC. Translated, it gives CASSQPARTGFDGYTF.

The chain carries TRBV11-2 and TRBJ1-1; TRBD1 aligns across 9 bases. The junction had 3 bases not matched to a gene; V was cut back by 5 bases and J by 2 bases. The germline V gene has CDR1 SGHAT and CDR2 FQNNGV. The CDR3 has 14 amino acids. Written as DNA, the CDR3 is TGTGCCAGCAGCAAGGGACAGGGCAACACTGAAGCTTTCTTT. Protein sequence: CASSKGQGNTEAFF.

Here the CDR3 DNA reads TGTGCCAGCAGTTTGGGACAGGGAACAGATACGCAGTATTTT. Protein: CASSLGQGTDTQYF. The rearrangement joins TRBV27 to TRBJ2-3; 9 nucleotides align to TRBD1. This CDR3 comprises 14 residues. Germline V lookup: CDR1 MNHEY, CDR2 SMNVEV (reference sequence). V lost 3 bases and J lost 3; bases outside the gene matches: 1.

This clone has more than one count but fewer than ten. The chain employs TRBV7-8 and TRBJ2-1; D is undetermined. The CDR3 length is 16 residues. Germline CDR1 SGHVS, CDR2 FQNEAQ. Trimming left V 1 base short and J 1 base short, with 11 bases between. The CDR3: CASSLGLLKSYNEQFF. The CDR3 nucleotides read TGTGCCAGCAGCTTAGGACTTCTAAAATCCTACAATGAGCAGTTCTTC.

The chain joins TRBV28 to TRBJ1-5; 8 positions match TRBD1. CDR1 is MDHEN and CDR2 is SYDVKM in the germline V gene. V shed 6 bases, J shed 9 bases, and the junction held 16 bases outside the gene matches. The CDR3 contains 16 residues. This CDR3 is CASSSTTGARLWPQHF. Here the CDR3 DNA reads TGTGCCAGCAGCTCAACGACAGGGGCGAGACTTTGGCCCCAGCATTTT. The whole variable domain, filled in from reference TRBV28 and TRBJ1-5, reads DVKVTQSSRYLVKRTGEKVFLECVQDMDHENMFWYRQDPGLGLRLIYFSYDVKMKEKGDIPEGYSVSREKKERFSLILESASTNQTSMYLCASSSTTGARLWPQHFGDGTRLSIL.

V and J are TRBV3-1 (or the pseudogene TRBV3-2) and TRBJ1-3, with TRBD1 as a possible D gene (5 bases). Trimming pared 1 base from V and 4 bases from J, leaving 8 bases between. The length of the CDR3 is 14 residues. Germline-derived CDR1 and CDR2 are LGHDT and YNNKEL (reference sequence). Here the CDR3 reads CASSQARGGNTIYF. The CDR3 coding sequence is TGTGCCAGCAGCCAAGCCCGGGGGGGAAACACCATATATTTT.

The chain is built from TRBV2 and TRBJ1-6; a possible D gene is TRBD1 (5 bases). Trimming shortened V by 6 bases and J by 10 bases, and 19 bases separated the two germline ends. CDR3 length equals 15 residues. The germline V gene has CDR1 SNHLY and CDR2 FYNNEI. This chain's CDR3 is CASSVRTQTSSPLHF. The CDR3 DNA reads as TGTGCCAGCAGCGTTAGGACACAGACTAGCTCACCCCTCCACTTT.

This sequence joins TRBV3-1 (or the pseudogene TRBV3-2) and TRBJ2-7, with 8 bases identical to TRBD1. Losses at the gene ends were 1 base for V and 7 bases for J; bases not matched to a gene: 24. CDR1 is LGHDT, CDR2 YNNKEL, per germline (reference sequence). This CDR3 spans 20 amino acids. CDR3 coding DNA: TGTGCCAGCAGCCAAGGCCCGCAGGGGGCTATCCTAGCGATCCCGGGAGAGCAGTACTTC. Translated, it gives CASSQGPQGAILAIPGEQYF.

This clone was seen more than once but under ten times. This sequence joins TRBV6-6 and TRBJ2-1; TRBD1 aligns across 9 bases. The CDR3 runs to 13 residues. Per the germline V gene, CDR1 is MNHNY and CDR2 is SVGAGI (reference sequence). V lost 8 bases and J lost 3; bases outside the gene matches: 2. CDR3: CASQGQGYNEQFF. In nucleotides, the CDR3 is TGTGCCAGCCAGGGACAGGGCTACAATGAGCAGTTCTTC.

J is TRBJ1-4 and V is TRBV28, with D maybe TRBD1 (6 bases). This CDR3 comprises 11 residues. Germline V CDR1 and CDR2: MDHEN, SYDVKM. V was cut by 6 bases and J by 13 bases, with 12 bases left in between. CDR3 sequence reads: CASRRQERLFF. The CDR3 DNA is TGTGCCAGCAGACGACAGGAACGACTGTTTTTT.

Here the CDR3 reads CASSSGYEQYF. CDR3 in DNA: TGTGCCAGCAGCTCCGGTTACGAGCAGTACTTC. The chain joins TRBV11-3 to TRBJ2-7, with unresolved D. This CDR3 is built from 11 residues. The germline V gene has CDR1 SGHNT and CDR2 YENEEA. V was trimmed by 4 bases and J by 4 bases, leaving 5 bases between them.

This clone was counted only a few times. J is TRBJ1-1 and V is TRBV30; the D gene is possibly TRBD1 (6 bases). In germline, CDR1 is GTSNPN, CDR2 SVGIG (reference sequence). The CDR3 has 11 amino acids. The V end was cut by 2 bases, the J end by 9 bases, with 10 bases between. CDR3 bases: TGTGCCTGGAGTCACAGGGAGAAAGCTTTCTTT. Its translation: CAWSHREKAFF.

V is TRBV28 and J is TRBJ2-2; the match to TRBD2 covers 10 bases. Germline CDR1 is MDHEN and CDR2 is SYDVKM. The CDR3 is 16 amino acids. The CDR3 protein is CSTSPGLATNTGELFF. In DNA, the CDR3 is TGTTCCACAAGTCCGGGACTAGCGACAAACACCGGGGAGCTGTTTTTT. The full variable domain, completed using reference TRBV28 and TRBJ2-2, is DVKVTQSSRYLVKRTGEKVFLECVQDMDHENMFWYRQDPGLGLRLIYFSYDVKMKEKGDIPEGYSVSREKKERFSLILESASTNQTSMYLCSTSPGLATNTGELFFGEGSRLTVL.

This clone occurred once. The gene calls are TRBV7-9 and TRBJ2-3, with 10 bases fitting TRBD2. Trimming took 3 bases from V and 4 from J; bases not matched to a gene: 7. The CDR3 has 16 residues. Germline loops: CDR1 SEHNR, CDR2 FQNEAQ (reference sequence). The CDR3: CASSFPLAGDSDTQYF. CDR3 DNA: TGTGCCAGCAGCTTCCCTCTAGCGGGAGATTCAGATACGCAGTATTTT.

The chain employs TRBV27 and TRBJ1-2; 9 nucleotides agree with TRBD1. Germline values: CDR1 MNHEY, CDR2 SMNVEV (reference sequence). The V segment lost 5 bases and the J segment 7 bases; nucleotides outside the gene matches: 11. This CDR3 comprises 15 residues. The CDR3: CASSPRTGDSGGYTF. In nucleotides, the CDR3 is TGTGCCAGCAGTCCACGGACAGGGGATAGTGGTGGCTACACCTTC.